The present TCR beta chain was sequenced within a study of human T cells and chemical hapten exposure. Stated time point: healthy volunteer bleed at 2 weeks. Before extraction, the whole blood was not fractionated, and total RNA was taken from it. CDR1 and CDR2 from the germline V gene are SGHDN and FVKESK. The CDR3 has 17 amino acids. J gave up 1 base and V 3 bases, and 7 bases lay outside the gene matches. One entry per CDR3 protein, called by TCRdb with MiXCR from the RACE reads. This table has tens of thousands of distinct CDR3 sequences, approximately 8.2% appearing once. Sequencing used whole blood. The TCR sequence derives from a female donor in good health. Some clones in this sample may be carry-over from other donors' samples. V is TRBV14 and J is TRBJ2-3, with 10 bases aligning to TRBD2. Here the CDR3 reads CASSQLLAGPRTDTQYF. For the CDR3, the DNA is TGTGCCAGCAGCCAGTTACTAGCGGGACCTCGCACAGATACGCAGTATTTT.